The clone carrying this TCR beta chain has more than one count but fewer than ten. Its specificity is unknown. The record originates from a study of blood T cells in healthy people across ages. Study-wide results and caveats: Getting older went along with TCR beta diversity per million T cells dropping roughly linearly.

The length of the CDR3 is 14 residues. Germline-derived CDR1 and CDR2 are SGHTA and FQGNSA. V shed 5 bases, J shed 4 bases, and the junction held 6 bases outside the gene matches. Primers used in a second PCR of about 7 to 12 cycles were a sample-barcoded 5' primer and a J-beta primer mix. TCRdb analysed the 5' RACE reads with MiXCR anew, one entry per CDR3 protein. The profile covers 1.5 million to 2 million distinct CDR3 sequences, with roughly two fifths appearing a single time and roughly 23% taken by the ten largest. The sequenced material came from blood. This rearrangement joins TRBV7-2 to TRBJ2-5; TRBD1 matches 8 bases. The receptor was isolated from a human donor in good health. In DNA form, the CDR3 reads TGTGCCAGCAGCCGATTGACAGGGGCAGAGACCCAGTACTTC. Its protein product is CASSRLTGAETQYF.